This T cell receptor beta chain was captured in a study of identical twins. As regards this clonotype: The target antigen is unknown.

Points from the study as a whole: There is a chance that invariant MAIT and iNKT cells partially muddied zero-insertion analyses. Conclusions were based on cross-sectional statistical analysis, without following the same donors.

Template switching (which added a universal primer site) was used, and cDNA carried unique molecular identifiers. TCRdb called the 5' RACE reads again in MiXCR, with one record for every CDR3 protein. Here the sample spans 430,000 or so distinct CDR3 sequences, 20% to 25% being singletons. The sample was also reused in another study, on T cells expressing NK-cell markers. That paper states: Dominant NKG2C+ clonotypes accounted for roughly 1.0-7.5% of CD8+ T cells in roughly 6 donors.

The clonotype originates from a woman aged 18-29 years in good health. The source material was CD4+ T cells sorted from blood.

The CDR3 reads CSAISGTGTDTQYF. CDR3 DNA sequence: TGCAGTGCTATCAGCGGGACTGGCACAGATACGCAGTATTTT. The chain uses TRBV20-1 and TRBJ2-3; TRBD2 aligns across 7 bases. The CDR3 totals 14 residues. V gave up 4 bases and J gave up 1 base; unmatched junction bases: 5. Germline V gene sequence: CDR1 DFQATT, CDR2 SNEGSKA (reference sequence).